Below are 18 T cell receptor beta chains sequenced from a single sample in a study of blood T cells in healthy people across ages (dated by TCRdb to between 2015 and 2017). To prepare the library, 5' RACE was applied. TCRdb names Illumina HiSeq 2500 as the instrument used. The second PCR ran for roughly 7 to 12 cycles and used a J-beta primer mix along with a sample-barcoded 5' primer. TCRdb ran its own pipeline on the public reads, namely fastp trimming at Q25 and MiXCR clone calling, and kept in-frame beta chains. CDR3 protein duplicates are merged, each entry listing the most common genes and DNA. The sample table records roughly 1,000,000 distinct CDR3 sequences; roughly 24% of these occur just once. 0.65% to 0.95% of the sample is taken by the ten largest. The sample was also reused in another study, on T cells of mothers and their children.

Sequencing was carried out using blood. Every receptor here comes from a girl aged 2 to 9 in good health.

This clonotype came up a few times. The chain combines TRBV29-1 with TRBJ2-1, with 9 bases lining up with TRBD2. V lost 5 bases, J lost 4 bases, and 6 bases stayed unmatched. This CDR3 comprises 14 residues. CDR1 and CDR2 (germline): SQVTM, ANQGSEA. The CDR3 bases are TGCAGCGTTATCGGGCTAGCGGGATACAATGAGCAGTTCTTC. Translated: CSVIGLAGYNEQFF.

The chain carries TRBV5-1 and TRBJ2-5; 12 nucleotides agree with TRBD2. The J call may not be correct, given that the DNA end is closer to TRBJ2-1. In germline, CDR1 is SGHRS, CDR2 YFSETQ. This CDR3 region has 16 residues. The CDR3 region is CASSRWTSGKDNEQFF. The CDR3 region has the DNA TGCGCCAGCAGCCGGTGGACTAGCGGGAAGGACAATGAGCAGTTCTTC.

This clonotype turned up a few times. The rearrangement links TRBV12-3 or TRBV12-4 to TRBJ2-6; the match to TRBD1 covers 8 bases. CDR3 length: 17 amino acids. The J segment lost 2 bases and the V segment lost 6 bases, leaving 9 bases of the junction unmatched. The DNA for the CDR3 is TGTGCCAGCAGCCTGGGTTACAGGGGGGCTGGGGCCAACGTCCTGACTTTC. Translated, it gives CASSLGYRGAGANVLTF.

This clonotype was detected only a few times. The chain employs TRBV29-1 and TRBJ2-5, with TRBD1 matching 7 bases. V shed 7 bases, J shed 3 bases, and the junction held 8 bases outside the gene matches. The germline gives CDR1 SQVTM, CDR2 ANQGSEA. This CDR3 contains 13 residues. Here the CDR3 DNA reads TGCAGCGCCGAGGGACAGTATGAAGAGACCCAGTACTTC. It codes for CSAEGQYEETQYF.

V gene TRBV20-1 combines with J gene TRBJ2-1; D gene uncertain. Trimming removed 2 bases from V and 7 bases from J, with 9 bases in between. In germline, CDR1 is DFQATT, CDR2 SNEGSKA (reference sequence). The CDR3 is 12 residues long. This CDR3 is CSARSLGNEQFF. Written as DNA, the CDR3 is TGCAGTGCTAGAAGTCTCGGGAATGAGCAGTTCTTC.

This clonotype was observed a handful of times. The CDR3 bases are TGTGCCAGCATTTGGTCTCGGAATAATGAGCAGTTCTTC. Translation: CASIWSRNNEQFF. The V gene is TRBV2, the J gene TRBJ2-5; D unclear. The J call may be faulty, since TRBJ2-1 better matches the DNA end. Germline V gives CDR1 SNHLY, CDR2 FYNNEI. This CDR3 has 13 amino acids.

CDR3 sequence reads: CASTREILTDTQYF. The CDR3 region has the DNA TGTGCCAGCACAAGGGAAATCCTCACAGATACGCAGTATTTT. This sequence joins TRBV2 and TRBJ2-3; D is uncertain. CDR1 is SNHLY, CDR2 FYNNEI, per germline. V was pared by 7 bases and J by 2 bases, with 13 bases between. This CDR3 has 14 residues. Using reference TRBV2 and TRBJ2-3 for the parts outside the CDR3, the full variable domain is EPEVTQTPSHQVTQMGQEVILRCVPISNHLYFYWYRQILGQKVEFLVSFYNNEISEKSEIFDDQFSVERPDGSNFTLKIRSTKLEDSAMYFCASTREILTDTQYFGPGTRLTVL.

V is TRBV16 and J is TRBJ2-5; D unresolved. V was clipped by 0 bases and J by 7 bases, with 9 bases between them. Germline V lookup: CDR1 KGHSY, CDR2 FQNENV. The CDR3 spans 13 residues. The CDR3 nucleotides are TGTGCCAGCAGCCAATCTAGAGATGGGACCCAGTACTTC. Amino acid sequence: CASSQSRDGTQYF.

This clonotype showed up just once. The V gene is TRBV7-8, the J gene TRBJ2-3, with a weak D call TRBD2 (6 bases). The V gene lost 7 bases and the J gene lost 2 bases, with 16 bases spanning the gap. The CDR3 sequence is 15 residues long. The germline V gene has CDR1 SGHVS and CDR2 FQNEAQ. CDR3 nucleotides: TGTGCCAGCACATCGATTAGCGGAACCACAGATACGCAGTATTTT. Protein: CASTSISGTTDTQYF.

This clonotype was seen a few times. This chain joins TRBV10-3 and TRBJ2-5; D remains ambiguous. This CDR3 region has 11 residues. Trimming removed 3 bases at V and 3 bases at J, with 2 bases between. CDR1 and CDR2 (germline): ENHRY, SYGVKD. CDR3 protein: CAISDEETQYF. As DNA, the CDR3 is TGTGCCATCAGTGATGAAGAGACCCAGTACTTC.

For the CDR3, the DNA is TGCAGCGTTGATCCCGACGGGACAGGGGGTTACAATGAGCAGTTCTTC. Its protein product is CSVDPDGTGGYNEQFF. The rearrangement uses TRBV29-1 and TRBJ2-1; TRBD1 agrees at 11 bases. This CDR3 is built from 16 residues. V trimming: 3 bases; J trimming: 4 bases; junction bases outside the gene matches: 8. The germline CDR1 and CDR2 sequences are SQVTM and ANQGSEA.

This clonotype appeared a few times. The chain recombines TRBV7-9 with TRBJ2-1; possibly TRBD2 for D (6 bases). Per the germline V gene, CDR1 is SEHNR and CDR2 is FQNEAQ (reference sequence). Between the trimmed V and J ends, which lost 1 base and 2 bases, there was a span of 18 bases. The CDR3 is 18 residues long. The CDR3 DNA reads as TGTGCCAGCAGCTTAGATAGCGGCTTACCTTCCCCCTACAATGAGCAGTTCTTC. It encodes CASSLDSGLPSPYNEQFF.

This clonotype was detected a few times. This chain connects TRBV7-9 to TRBJ2-5; D ambiguous. V gave up 5 bases and J gave up 2 bases, with 21 bases separating them. The CDR3 has 17 residues. Germline CDR1 is SEHNR and CDR2 is FQNEAQ (reference sequence). The CDR3 loop reads CASSPTGVSGYQETQYF. Here the CDR3 DNA reads TGTGCCAGCAGCCCTACTGGGGTTTCTGGTTATCAAGAGACCCAGTACTTC.

V is TRBV29-1 and J is TRBJ1-2; D unclear. This CDR3 has 13 amino acids. With 3 bases removed from V and 0 bases from J, the gap between germline ends came to 8 bases. Germline V CDR1 and CDR2: SQVTM, ANQGSEA. Here the CDR3 reads CSVEHISNYGYTF. The CDR3, as DNA: TGCAGCGTTGAGCACATCTCTAACTATGGCTACACCTTC.

In its sample, this clonotype was seen a few times. V and J are TRBV12-3 or TRBV12-4 and TRBJ1-2, with D perhaps TRBD1 (6 bases). The V gene lost 5 bases and the J gene lost 2 bases, with 27 bases spanning the gap. CDR3 length: 19 residues. CDR3 protein: CASSADGTPHLTSNYGYTF. The CDR3 coding sequence is TGTGCCAGCAGTGCGGACGGGACACCCCACTTGACTTCGAACTATGGCTACACCTTC.

The table lists this clonotype with a count of one. This rearrangement joins TRBV6-2 or TRBV6-3 to TRBJ2-5; 10 positions agree with TRBD2. The DNA end favors TRBJ2-1, so the J call may be wrong. The CDR3 is made up of 16 amino acids. Germline V gene data show CDR1 as MNHEY and CDR2 as SVGEGT. As DNA, the CDR3 is TGTGCCAGCACATCCCCCTGGACTAGCGGCTACAATGAGCAGTTCTTC. Its translation: CASTSPWTSGYNEQFF.

This chain joins TRBV2 and TRBJ1-1; D may be TRBD1 (5 bases). Germline CDR1 and CDR2: SNHLY and FYNNEI. Trimming pared 7 bases from V and 0 bases from J, leaving 21 bases between. The CDR3 covers 17 residues. The CDR3 DNA reads as TGTGCCAGCACTCGGCGGGCAACCTCGGGGGTGAACACTGAAGCTTTCTTT. It encodes CASTRRATSGVNTEAFF.

The rearrangement uses TRBV4-1 and TRBJ2-3, with 8 bases aligning to TRBD2. Germline CDR1 reads MGHRA; CDR2 reads YSYEKL. J lost 1 base, V lost 0 bases, and 6 bases had no gene match. The CDR3 sequence is 17 residues long. The CDR3 DNA follows: TGCGCCAGCAGCCAAGATCCGGGACTAGAGGGCACAGATACGCAGTATTTT. Encoded protein: CASSQDPGLEGTDTQYF.